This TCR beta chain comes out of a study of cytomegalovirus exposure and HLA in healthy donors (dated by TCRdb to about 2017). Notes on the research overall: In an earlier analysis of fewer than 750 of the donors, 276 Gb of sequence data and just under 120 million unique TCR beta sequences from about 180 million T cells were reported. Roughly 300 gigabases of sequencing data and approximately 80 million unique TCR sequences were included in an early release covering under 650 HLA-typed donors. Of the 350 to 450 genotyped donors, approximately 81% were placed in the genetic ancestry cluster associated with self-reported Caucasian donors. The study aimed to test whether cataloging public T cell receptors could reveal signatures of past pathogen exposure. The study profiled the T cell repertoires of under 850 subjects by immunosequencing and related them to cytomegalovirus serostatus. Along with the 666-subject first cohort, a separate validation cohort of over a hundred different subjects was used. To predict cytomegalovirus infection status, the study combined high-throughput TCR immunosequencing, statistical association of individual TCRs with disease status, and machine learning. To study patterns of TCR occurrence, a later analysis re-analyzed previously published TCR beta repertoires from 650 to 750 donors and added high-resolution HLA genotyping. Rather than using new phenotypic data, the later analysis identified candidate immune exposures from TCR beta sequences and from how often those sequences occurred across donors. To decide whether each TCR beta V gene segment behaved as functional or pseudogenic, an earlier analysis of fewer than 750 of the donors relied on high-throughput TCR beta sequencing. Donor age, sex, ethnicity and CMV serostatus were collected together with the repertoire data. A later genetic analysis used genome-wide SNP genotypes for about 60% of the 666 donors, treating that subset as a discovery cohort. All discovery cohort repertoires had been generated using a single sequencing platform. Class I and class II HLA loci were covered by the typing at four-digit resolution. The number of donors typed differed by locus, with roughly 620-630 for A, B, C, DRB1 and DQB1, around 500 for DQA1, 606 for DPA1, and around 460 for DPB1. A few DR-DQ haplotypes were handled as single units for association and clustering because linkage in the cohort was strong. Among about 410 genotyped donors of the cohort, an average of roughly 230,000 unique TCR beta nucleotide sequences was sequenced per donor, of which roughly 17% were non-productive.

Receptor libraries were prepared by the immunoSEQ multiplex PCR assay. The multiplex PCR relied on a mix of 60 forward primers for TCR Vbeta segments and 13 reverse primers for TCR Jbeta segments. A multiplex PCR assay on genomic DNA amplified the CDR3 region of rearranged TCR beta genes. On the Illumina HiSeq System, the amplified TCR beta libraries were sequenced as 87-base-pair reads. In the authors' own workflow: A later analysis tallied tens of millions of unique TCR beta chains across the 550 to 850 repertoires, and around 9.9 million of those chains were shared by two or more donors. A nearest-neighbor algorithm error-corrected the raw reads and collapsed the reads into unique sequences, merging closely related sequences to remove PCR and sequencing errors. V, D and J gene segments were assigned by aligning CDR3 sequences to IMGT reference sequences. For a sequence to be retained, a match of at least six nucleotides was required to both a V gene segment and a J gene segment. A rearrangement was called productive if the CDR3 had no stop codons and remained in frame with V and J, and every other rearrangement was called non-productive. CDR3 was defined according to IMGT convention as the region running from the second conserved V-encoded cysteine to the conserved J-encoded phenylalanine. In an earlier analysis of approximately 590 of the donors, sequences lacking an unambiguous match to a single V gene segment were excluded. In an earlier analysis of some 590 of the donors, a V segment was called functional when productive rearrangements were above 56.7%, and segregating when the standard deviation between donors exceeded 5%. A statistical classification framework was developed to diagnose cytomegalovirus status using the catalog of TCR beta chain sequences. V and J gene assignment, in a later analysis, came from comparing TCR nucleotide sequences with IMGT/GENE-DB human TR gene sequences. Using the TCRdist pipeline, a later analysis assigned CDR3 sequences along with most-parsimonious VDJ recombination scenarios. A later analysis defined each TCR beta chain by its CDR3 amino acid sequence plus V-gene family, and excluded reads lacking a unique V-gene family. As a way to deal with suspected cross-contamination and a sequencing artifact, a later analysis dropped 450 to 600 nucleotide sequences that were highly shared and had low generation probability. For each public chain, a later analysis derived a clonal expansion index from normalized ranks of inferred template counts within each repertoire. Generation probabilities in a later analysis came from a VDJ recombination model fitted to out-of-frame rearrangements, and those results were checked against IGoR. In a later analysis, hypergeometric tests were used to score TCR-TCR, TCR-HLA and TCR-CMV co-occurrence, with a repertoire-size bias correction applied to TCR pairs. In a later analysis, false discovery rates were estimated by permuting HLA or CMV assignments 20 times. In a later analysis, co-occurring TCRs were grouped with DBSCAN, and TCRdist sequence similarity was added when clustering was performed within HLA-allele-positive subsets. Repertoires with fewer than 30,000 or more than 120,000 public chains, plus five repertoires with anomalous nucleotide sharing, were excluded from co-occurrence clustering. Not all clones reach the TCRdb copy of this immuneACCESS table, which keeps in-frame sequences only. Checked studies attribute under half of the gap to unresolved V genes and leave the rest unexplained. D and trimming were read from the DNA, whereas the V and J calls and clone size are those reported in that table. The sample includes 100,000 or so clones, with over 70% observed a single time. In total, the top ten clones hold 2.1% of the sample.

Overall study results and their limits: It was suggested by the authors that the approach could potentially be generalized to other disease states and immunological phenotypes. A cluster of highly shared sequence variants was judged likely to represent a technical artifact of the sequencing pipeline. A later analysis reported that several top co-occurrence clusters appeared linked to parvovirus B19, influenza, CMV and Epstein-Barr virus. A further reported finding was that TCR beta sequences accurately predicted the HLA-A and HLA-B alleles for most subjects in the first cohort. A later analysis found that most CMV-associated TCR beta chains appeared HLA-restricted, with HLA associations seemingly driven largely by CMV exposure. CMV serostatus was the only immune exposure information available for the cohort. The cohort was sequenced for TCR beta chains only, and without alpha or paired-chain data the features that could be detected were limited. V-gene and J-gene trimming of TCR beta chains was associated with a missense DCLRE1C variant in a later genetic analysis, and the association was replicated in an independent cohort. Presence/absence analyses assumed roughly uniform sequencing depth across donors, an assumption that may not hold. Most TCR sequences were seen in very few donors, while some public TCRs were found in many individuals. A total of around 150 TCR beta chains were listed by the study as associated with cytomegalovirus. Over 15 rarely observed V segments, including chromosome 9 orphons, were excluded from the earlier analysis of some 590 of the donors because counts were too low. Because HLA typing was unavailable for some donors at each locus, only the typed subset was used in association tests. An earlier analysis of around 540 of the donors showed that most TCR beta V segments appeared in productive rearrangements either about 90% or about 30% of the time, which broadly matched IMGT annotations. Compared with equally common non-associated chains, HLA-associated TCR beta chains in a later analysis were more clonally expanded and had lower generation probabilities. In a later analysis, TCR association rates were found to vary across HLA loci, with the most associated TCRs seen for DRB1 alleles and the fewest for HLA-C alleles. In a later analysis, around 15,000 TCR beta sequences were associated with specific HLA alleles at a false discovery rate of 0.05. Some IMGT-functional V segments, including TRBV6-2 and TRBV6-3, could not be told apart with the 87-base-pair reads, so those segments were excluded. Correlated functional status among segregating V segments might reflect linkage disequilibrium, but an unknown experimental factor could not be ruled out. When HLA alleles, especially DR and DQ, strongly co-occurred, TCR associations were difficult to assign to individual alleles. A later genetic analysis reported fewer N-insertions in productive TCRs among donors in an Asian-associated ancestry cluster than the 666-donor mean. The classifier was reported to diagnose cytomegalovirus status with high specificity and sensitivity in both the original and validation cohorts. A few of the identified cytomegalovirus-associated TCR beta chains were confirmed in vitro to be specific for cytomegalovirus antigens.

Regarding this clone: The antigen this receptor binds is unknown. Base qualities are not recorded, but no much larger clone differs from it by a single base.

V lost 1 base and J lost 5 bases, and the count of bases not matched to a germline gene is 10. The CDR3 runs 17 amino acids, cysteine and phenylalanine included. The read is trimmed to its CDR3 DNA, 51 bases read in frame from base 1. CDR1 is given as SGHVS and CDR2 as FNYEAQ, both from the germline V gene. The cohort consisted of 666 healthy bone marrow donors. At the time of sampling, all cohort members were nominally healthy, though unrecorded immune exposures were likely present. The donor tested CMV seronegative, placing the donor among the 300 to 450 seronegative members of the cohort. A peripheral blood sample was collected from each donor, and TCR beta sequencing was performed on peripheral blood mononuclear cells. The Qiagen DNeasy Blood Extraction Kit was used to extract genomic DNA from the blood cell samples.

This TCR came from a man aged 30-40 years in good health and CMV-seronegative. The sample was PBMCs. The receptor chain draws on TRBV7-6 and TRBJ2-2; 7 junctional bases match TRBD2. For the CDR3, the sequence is CASSLERSGGRTGELFF. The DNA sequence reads TGTGCCAGCAGCTTAGAAAGGTCGGGGGGAAGGACCGGGGAGCTGTTTTTT.